Below are 30 T cell receptor beta chains sequenced from a single sample in a study of blood T cell repertoires in COVID-19 (dated by TCRdb to about 2020). Receptor libraries were prepared by the immunoSEQ multiplex PCR assay. Imported from immuneACCESS, the table was reduced by TCRdb to in-frame sequences with V and J called. These copies leave out some clones; in studies compared against another copy, an unresolved V gene accounts for under half, and the cause of the remainder is not known. The sample table records 300,000 to 400,000 clones; 70% to 90% of these occur just once. Together, the top ten hold more than 0.85% of the sample. Specimen: PBMCs or T cells enriched from blood (not recorded which). The receptors stem from a woman in her twenties or thirties with acute COVID-19.

The chain employs TRBV9 and TRBJ2-5, with TRBD2 as a possible D gene (6 bases). Germline V lookup: CDR1 SGDLS, CDR2 YYNGEE. Trimming pared 5 bases from V and 7 bases from J, leaving 12 bases between. The CDR3 is made up of 12 amino acids. CDR3 amino acids: CASRGMGGTQYF. Written as DNA, the CDR3 is TGTGCCAGCAGGGGGATGGGGGGGACCCAGTACTTC.

This chain's CDR3 is CASSFGTAHYGYTF. CDR3 sequence (DNA): TGTGCCAGCAGCTTCGGGACAGCGCACTATGGCTACACCTTC. J is TRBJ1-2 and V is TRBV5-6; 7 bases are shared with TRBD1. The J segment lost 3 bases and the V segment lost 2 bases, leaving 4 bases of the junction unmatched. Germline CDR1 and CDR2: SGHDT and YYEEEE. The CDR3 spans 14 residues.

V and J are TRBV14 and TRBJ1-4; D unresolved. V lost 2 bases, J lost 7 bases, and 11 bases lay in between. CDR1 is SGHDN, CDR2 FVKESK, per germline. This CDR3 has 14 residues. CDR3 sequence reads: CASSQSRGSEKLFF. The CDR3 DNA follows: TGTGCCAGCAGCCAATCTCGAGGATCTGAAAAACTGTTTTTT.

V usage is TRBV5-8 and J usage is TRBJ1-1; 7 bases match TRBD1. The length of the CDR3 is 17 residues. J gave up 0 bases and V 3 bases, and 11 bases lay outside the gene matches. Germline CDR1 SGHTS, CDR2 YDEGEE. For the CDR3, the DNA is TGTGCCAGCAGCTCCTTTAGGGGGCCTACGATGAACACTGAAGCTTTCTTT. Residues: CASSSFRGPTMNTEAFF.

The chain couples TRBV19 to TRBJ1-2, with 7 bases fitting TRBD1. The CDR3 covers 15 residues. J lost 4 bases, V lost 4 bases, and 9 bases had no gene match. Germline V gene data show CDR1 as LNHDA and CDR2 as SQIVND (reference sequence). The CDR3, as DNA: TGTGCCAGTAGTACTTACGGGACAGTATTCTATGGCTACACCTTC. It yields the protein CASSTYGTVFYGYTF.

This clone was observed a few times. This chain uses TRBV6-6 with TRBJ1-1; D is ambiguous. Germline values: CDR1 MNHNY, CDR2 SVGAGI (reference sequence). The CDR3 is 11 amino acids. Deletions cut 7 bases from V and 5 bases from J, with 8 bases between. The CDR3 is CASKGGTEAFF. The DNA of the CDR3 is TGTGCCAGCAAGGGAGGGACTGAAGCTTTCTTT.

As DNA, the CDR3 is TGTGCCAGCAGCGCGGTGACTAGTACAGATACGCAGTATTTT. It yields the protein CASSAVTSTDTQYF. The J gene is TRBJ2-3, the V gene TRBV9, with D tentatively TRBD2 (6 bases). Trimming shortened V by 3 bases and J by 3 bases, and 11 bases separated the two germline ends. The germline V gene encodes CDR1 SGDLS and CDR2 YYNGEE. The length of the CDR3 is 14 residues.

The gene calls are TRBV6-5 and TRBJ1-3; D gene ambiguous. The V end lost 0 bases, the J end lost 2 bases, and 8 bases lay between the germline ends. CDR3 length equals 15 residues. From germline, CDR1 is MNHEY and CDR2 SVGAGI. The CDR3 loop reads CASSYSRGTGNTIYF. The CDR3 region has the DNA TGTGCCAGCAGTTACTCGAGAGGGACTGGAAACACCATATATTTT.

The V call is TRBV19, the J call TRBJ1-2; unclear D gene. Germline V CDR1 and CDR2: LNHDA, SQIVND (reference sequence). Deletions cut 5 bases from V and 5 bases from J, with 15 bases between. This CDR3 comprises 14 residues. The CDR3 DNA follows: TGTGCCAGTAGTTCCAACTCCGGGAGGTATGGCTACACCTTC. Translating it yields CASSSNSGRYGYTF. Based on the CDR3 plus reference TRBV19 and TRBJ1-2, the full variable domain is DGGITQSPKYLFRKEGQNVTLSCEQNLNHDAMYWYRQDPGQGLRLIYYSQIVNDFQKGDIAEGYSVSREKKESFPLTVTSAQKNPTAFYLCASSSNSGRYGYTFGSGTRLTVV.

Note on this clone: The same CDR3 arises from other DNA sequences in this sample as well. The V and J genes are TRBV19 and TRBJ1-3, with 8 positions matching TRBD1. Unmatched junction bases numbered 0, after V lost 3 bases and J lost 2 bases. The germline CDR1 and CDR2 sequences are LNHDA and SQIVND (reference sequence). This CDR3 comprises 14 residues. The CDR3 bases are TGTGCCAGTAGTATCAGGGGGCCTGGAAACACCATATATTTT. This encodes CASSIRGPGNTIYF.

This clone was observed a few times. CDR3 nucleotide sequence: TGTGCCAGCAGCAGGGTATCTGAGTACTATGGCTACACCTTC. This encodes CASSRVSEYYGYTF. V is TRBV28 and J is TRBJ1-2, with D possibly matching TRBD1 (5 bases). Germline CDR1 is MDHEN and CDR2 is SYDVKM. This CDR3 has 14 residues. V lost 6 bases and J 3 bases, leaving 14 bases between the germline ends.

The chain is built from TRBV1 and TRBJ2-7; no check of the table's D call, TRBD2, against the DNA was made. TRBV1 is a recognized pseudogene. CDR3 length: 18 residues. As DNA, the CDR3 is TGCACCAGCAGCCAAGAATCCAGCGGTAAAGGCGGAACCTACGAGCAGTACTTC. It translates to CTSSQESSGKGGTYEQYF.

The rearrangement links TRBV2 to TRBJ2-5; D gene unclear. Germline CDR1 SNHLY, CDR2 FYNNEI. Trimming pared 5 bases from V and 2 bases from J, leaving 3 bases between. The CDR3 contains 11 residues. DNA of the CDR3: TGTGCCAGCAGTCCTCAAGAGACCCAGTACTTC. Translation: CASSPQETQYF.

V usage is TRBV6-2 or TRBV6-3 and J usage is TRBJ2-5; D call uncertain. Trimming left V 4 bases short and J 0 bases short, with 9 bases between. The CDR3 covers 14 residues. The V gene's germline CDR1 is MNHEY and CDR2 SVGEGT. The CDR3 loop is CASSWSLYQETQYF. The CDR3 DNA is TGTGCCAGCAGTTGGAGCTTGTACCAAGAGACCCAGTACTTC.

CDR3 coding DNA: TGTGCCAGCAGCCCGACTAGGGGCACTGAAGCTTTCTTT. Amino acids: CASSPTRGTEAFF. The gene calls are TRBV7-3 and TRBJ1-1; possibly TRBD1 for D (5 bases). Germline V gene data show CDR1 as SGHTA and CDR2 as FQGTGA. The length of the CDR3 is 13 residues. V was shortened by 5 bases and J by 4 bases, with 11 bases between the two germline ends.

The chain employs TRBV7-2 and TRBJ1-2, with 10 bases lining up with TRBD1. This CDR3 comprises 16 residues. CDR1 is SGHTA and CDR2 is FQGNSA in the germline V gene. The ends lost 2 bases at V and 0 bases at J; junction bases unmatched: 3. The CDR3 sequence is CASSLTGTGANYGYTF. The DNA of the CDR3 is TGTGCCAGCAGCTTAACCGGGACAGGGGCTAACTATGGCTACACCTTC.

This clone is a singleton in its sample. This rearrangement joins TRBV6-1 to TRBJ2-7, with TRBD1 as a possible D gene (7 bases). Trimming pared 3 bases from V and 7 bases from J, leaving 13 bases between. The germline CDR1 and CDR2 sequences are MNHNS and SASEGT. This CDR3 contains 13 residues. CDR3 sequence (DNA): TGTGCCAGCAGTGAGACAGGGACTGGGGAGCAGTACTTC. It specifies CASSETGTGEQYF.

The V call is TRBV7-9, the J call TRBJ1-1; TRBD1 agrees at 12 bases. With V trimmed by 5 bases and J by 4 bases, 14 bases remained unmatched. The CDR3 spans 18 residues. Germline CDR1 reads SEHNR; CDR2 reads FQNEAQ (reference sequence). The CDR3 nucleotides read TGTGCCAGCAGCCCACTACCGGGACAGGGGGCCAGTGGCACTGAAGCTTTCTTT. This gives the protein CASSPLPGQGASGTEAFF.

This chain connects TRBV5-1 to TRBJ1-6, with 10 bases lining up with TRBD1. CDR1 and CDR2 (germline): SGHRS, YFSETQ. The ends lost 3 bases at V and 7 bases at J; junction bases unmatched: 10. The CDR3 loop spans 17 amino acids. The chain's CDR3 is CASSSVPGQGRNSPLHF. The CDR3 DNA is TGCGCCAGCAGCTCAGTCCCGGGACAGGGGAGGAATTCACCCCTCCACTTT.

This clone appeared a single time. This chain connects TRBV6-5 to TRBJ1-5; a weak D match, TRBD1 (6 bases). V was shortened by 6 bases and J by 6 bases, with 15 bases between the two germline ends. This CDR3 comprises 14 residues. Per the germline V gene, CDR1 is MNHEY and CDR2 is SVGAGI. CDR3 DNA: TGTGCCAGCAGCCCGGGACAAGGCCTTCAGCCCCAGCATTTT. It translates to CASSPGQGLQPQHF.

The chain has TRBV7-3 and TRBJ1-2, with D perhaps matching TRBD1 (6 bases). The CDR3 runs 13 residues. V was trimmed by 5 bases and J by 8 bases, leaving 15 bases between them. CDR1 is SGHTA and CDR2 is FQGTGA in the germline V gene. CDR3 region: CASSAQGREGYTF. The CDR3 coding sequence is TGTGCCAGCAGCGCACAGGGACGCGAGGGCTACACCTTC.

In DNA form, the CDR3 reads TGTGCCAGCTCCAACCTGGTACAGGGCCTCGGAAACACCATATATTTT. Protein: CASSNLVQGLGNTIYF. V and J are TRBV18 and TRBJ1-3, with D tentatively TRBD1 (6 bases). V dropped 6 bases and J dropped 4 bases, with 19 bases sitting between them. Germline loops: CDR1 KGHSH, CDR2 LQKENI. The CDR3 is made up of 16 amino acids.

This clone was recorded once. The V call is TRBV6-1, the J call TRBJ1-5; D perhaps matches TRBD1 (6 bases). CDR3 length: 17 amino acids. CDR1 is MNHNS, CDR2 SASEGT, per germline. V lost 3 bases to trimming and J lost 2 bases, with 17 bases between them. CDR3 sequence (DNA): TGTGCCAGCAGTGAGAGGAGAGGGGGTGGTGGCAATCAGCCCCAGCATTTT. Translating gives CASSERRGGGGNQPQHF.

The chain links TRBV19 to TRBJ1-2; 11 nucleotides match TRBD1. Germline assignment: CDR1 LNHDA and CDR2 SQIVND (reference sequence). This CDR3 has 15 amino acids. V lost 5 bases, J lost 4 bases, and 6 bases stayed unmatched. The CDR3: CASSEDRGRSYGYTF. The DNA for the CDR3 is TGTGCCAGTAGTGAGGACAGGGGGCGTAGCTATGGCTACACCTTC. The complete variable domain, with remaining parts taken from reference TRBV19 and TRBJ1-2, reads DGGITQSPKYLFRKEGQNVTLSCEQNLNHDAMYWYRQDPGQGLRLIYYSQIVNDFQKGDIAEGYSVSREKKESFPLTVTSAQKNPTAFYLCASSEDRGRSYGYTFGSGTRLTVV.

This rearrangement joins TRBV3-1 (or the pseudogene TRBV3-2) to TRBJ2-7; 13 positions agree with TRBD2. Trimming cost V 7 bases and J 5 bases; bases outside gene matches: 2. Germline CDR1 LGHDT, CDR2 YNNKEL (reference sequence). The CDR3 extends over 13 amino acids. CDR3 nucleotides: TGTGCCAGCAAACTAGCGGGGGGGCACGAGCAGTACTTC. This encodes CASKLAGGHEQYF.

This chain links TRBV7-8 with TRBJ1-2; D is uncertain. This CDR3 has 16 residues. V was trimmed by 1 base and J by 5 bases, leaving 17 bases between them. Germline CDR1 and CDR2: SGHVS and FQNEAQ. The CDR3 DNA follows: TGTGCCAGCAGCTTAGGCATGGTGCCGGGAGGTTATGGCTACACCTTC. As protein: CASSLGMVPGGYGYTF.

In this sample, this clone turned up a few times. V gene TRBV9 combines with J gene TRBJ1-5, with 12 bases lining up with TRBD1. Germline values: CDR1 SGDLS, CDR2 YYNGEE. CDR3 length equals 17 residues. V dropped 0 bases and J dropped 6; count of bases not matched to a gene: 7. CDR3 sequence (DNA): TGTGCCAGCAGCGTAGGCCCGGGACAGGGGGCATCTCAGCCCCAGCATTTT. Its translation: CASSVGPGQGASQPQHF. Based on the CDR3 plus reference TRBV9 and TRBJ1-5, the full variable domain is DSGVTQTPKHLITATGQRVTLRCSPRSGDLSVYWYQQSLDQGLQFLIQYYNGEERAKGNILERFSAQQFPDLHSELNLSSLELGDSALYFCASSVGPGQGASQPQHFGDGTRLSIL.

J is TRBJ1-1 and V is TRBV10-1; D not resolved. The germline CDR1 and CDR2 sequences are WNHNN and SYGVQD (reference sequence). Trimming removed 5 bases at V and 0 bases at J, with 13 bases between. CDR3 length: 15 amino acids. CDR3 DNA: TGCGCCAGCAGTAGCAGTGAGACAATGAACACTGAAGCTTTCTTT. Its translation: CASSSSETMNTEAFF.

This clone was found once. The chain employs TRBV2 and TRBJ2-2, with 11 bases matching TRBD1. CDR3 length equals 15 residues. CDR1 is SNHLY, CDR2 FYNNEI, per germline. V lost 7 bases to trimming and J lost 3 bases; unmatched junction nucleotides: 4. CDR3 region: CASTKGQGDTGELFF. DNA of the CDR3: TGTGCCAGCACCAAGGGACAGGGGGACACCGGGGAGCTGTTTTTT.

This clone was detected only once. This chain joins TRBV19 and TRBJ1-4, with a tentative D call TRBD1 (5 bases). Germline V gene lookup returns CDR1 LNHDA and CDR2 SQIVND (reference sequence). V was shortened by 7 bases and J by 3 bases, with 12 bases between the two germline ends. The CDR3 runs to 14 residues. In nucleotides, the CDR3 is TGTGCCAGTAACGACAGAAGATCTAATGAAAAACTGTTTTTT. It encodes CASNDRRSNEKLFF.